A single T cell receptor (beta chain) is shown here with its context. Its antigen is currently unknown. These data originate in a study of tumor and adjacent non-tumor tissue in lung cancer. Study observations and caveats: Shorter survival was associated with higher TCR diversity in tumors.

The library came from three nested PCR rounds adapted from ARM-PCR protocols. MiXCR was run by TCRdb on the multiplex PCR reads, yielding one entry per CDR3 protein. The profile covers about 77,000 distinct CDR3 sequences, with 76% appearing a single time and around two fifths taken by the ten largest. The CDR3 covers 14 residues. Germline loops: CDR1 SGHNT, CDR2 YENEEA. No cell sorting was done before RNA was extracted from the tissue. This non-tumor lung sample came from over 3 cm beyond the tumor edge. J is TRBJ2-5 and V is TRBV11-3; weak D call: TRBD1 (6 bases). Sequencing was performed on distant non-tumor lung tissue. This receptor was obtained from an older man with non-small cell lung cancer. The CDR3 spells CVSASGWGRETQYF. CDR3 bases: TGTGTGAGCGCTTCTGGCTGGGGGCGGGAGACCCAGTACTTC.